Listed below are T cell receptor beta chains from one sample, sequenced in a study of Ad26.COV2.S vaccination and SARS-CoV-2 variants. Assay used: immunoSEQ multiplex PCR; TCRdb lists only in-frame clones, some missing. The sample shows 350,000 to 400,000 clones, approximately 86% of them seen only once. Specimen: peripheral blood, collected in a trial of Ad26.COV2.S vaccine versus placebo. These receptor sequences come from a person aged 18-60 years who received the Ad26.COV2.S COVID-19 vaccine or a placebo. CDR3s include the opening cysteine and the closing phenylalanine or tryptophan. A D gene is named only where the DNA matches it firmly. Some rows mark clone size as missing; the rest say once, few, many or name a class of expanded clone.

DNA,CDR3,D,V,J,size
TGCGCCAGCAGCTTAGGGACACTTGGAAACACCATATATTTT,CASSLGTLGNTIYF,-,TRBV5-1,TRBJ1-3,-
TGTGCCAGCAGCCCATACCGACAGGGTACTGGAAACACCATATATTTT,CASSPYRQGTGNTIYF,TRBD1,TRBV3-1/TRBV3-2,TRBJ1-3,-
TGTGCCACCGAGACAGGGGGATCCAATGAGCAGTTCTTC,CATETGGSNEQFF,TRBD1,TRBV6-5,TRBJ2-1,-
TGCGCCAGCAGCACCGGGGTCGTTGAGGGCGAGACCCAGTACTTC,CASSTGVVEGETQYF,-,TRBV5-1,TRBJ2-5,-
TGTGCCAGCAGCCAAGGGCCGAGCTCCAATGAGCAGTTCTTC,CASSQGPSSNEQFF,-,TRBV3-1/TRBV3-2,TRBJ2-1,-
TGCGCCAGCAGCTTGGTCAGCAACTATGGCTACACCTTC,CASSLVSNYGYTF,-,TRBV5-1,TRBJ1-2,-
TGTGCCAGCAGTCGTGGGACAGGGGGTAATCAGCCCCAGCATTTT,CASSRGTGGNQPQHF,TRBD1,TRBV3-1/TRBV3-2,TRBJ1-5,-
TGTGCCAGCAGCTTGGAGAGGGGGGCCCTGAACACTGAAGCTTTCTTT,CASSLERGALNTEAFF,-,TRBV5-4,TRBJ1-1,-
TGTGCCAGCAGCCTAGTGGCGGGACCGAGAGGTCATGGCTACACCTTC,CASSLVAGPRGHGYTF,-,TRBV11-2,TRBJ1-2,-
TGTGCCAGCAGCCCGCTATTCGGGGGCTACACCTTC,CASSPLFGGYTF,-,TRBV7-9,TRBJ1-2,once
TGTGCCAGTAGTCAGCGGGCCAGGGATAATTCACCCCTCCACTTT,CASSQRARDNSPLHF,-,TRBV19,TRBJ1-6,-
TGTGCCATTGGCGGCGGGGGGTCGAGCTCCTACGAGCAGTACTTC,CAIGGGGSSSYEQYF,TRBD2,TRBV10-3,TRBJ2-7,-
TGTGCCAGCAGCTTGCAAGGGATTCACTACAATGAGCAGTTCTTC,CASSLQGIHYNEQFF,-,TRBV5-6,TRBJ2-1,-
TGTGCCTGGAGCGATAGACAGGGGACGCCTCGTATGAACACTGAAGCTTTCTTT,CAWSDRQGTPRMNTEAFF,TRBD1,TRBV30,TRBJ1-1,-
TGTGCCAGCAGCTTAGTGGGCTCGGGTACCGATAATTCACCCCTCCACTTT,CASSLVGSGTDNSPLHF,-,TRBV7-2,TRBJ1-6,-
TGTGCCAGCAGCCAAGGGGGATGGGTTGATGGGGCCAACGTCCTGACTTTC,CASSQGGWVDGANVLTF,-,TRBV3-1/TRBV3-2,TRBJ2-6,-
TGTGCCAGCTCACCACGGGGGCTGAGACAGGCGTACACTGAAGCTTTCTTT,CASSPRGLRQAYTEAFF,-,TRBV18,TRBJ1-1,-
TGTGCCAGCAGTTTAGAGAGGGACAGGGGGCAGGGCGAGCAGTACTTC,CASSLERDRGQGEQYF,TRBD1,TRBV28,TRBJ2-7,-
TGTGCCAGCGTATCGGGGCCCGGGGAGCTGTTTTTT,CASVSGPGELFF,-,TRBV5-4,TRBJ2-2,-
TGTGCCTGGAGTGTACGAGGGACTCGCAATCAGCCCCAGCATTTT,CAWSVRGTRNQPQHF,-,TRBV30,TRBJ1-5,once
TGCGCCAGCAGCTTGGCCGGGAGCGACTATGGCTACACCTTC,CASSLAGSDYGYTF,-,TRBV5-1,TRBJ1-2,-
TGTGCCAGCAGTTATGAGGCAGGCGCTGGGCCACTCTATGGCTACACCTTC,CASSYEAGAGPLYGYTF,-,TRBV2,TRBJ1-2,once
TGCAGCGTTTCACAGGGGGCTGGGTACGAGCAGTACTTC,CSVSQGAGYEQYF,TRBD1,TRBV29-1,TRBJ2-7,-
TGTGCCAGCAGCCCCCGCGGAAGGGGTAACTCCTACGAGCAGTACTTC,CASSPRGRGNSYEQYF,-,TRBV9,TRBJ2-7,-
TGTGCCAGCAGTTACTGGGCCTCCAGGCTAGCCAAAAACATTCAGTACTTC,CASSYWASRLAKNIQYF,-,TRBV6-2/TRBV6-3,TRBJ2-4,once
TGCGCCAGCAGCCTCCTCGATGAGACCCAGTACTTC,CASSLLDETQYF,-,TRBV5-1,TRBJ2-5,-
TGTGCCATCAGTGATGCTGGGGCCAACGTCCTGACTTTC,CAISDAGANVLTF,-,TRBV10-3,TRBJ2-6,-
TGTGCCAGCAGCCAACAGGGAGTAAGCACCTACGAGCAGTACTTC,CASSQQGVSTYEQYF,-,TRBV5-4,TRBJ2-7,-
TGCGCCAGCAGAAGGGACAGGAGAGAGACCCAGTACTTC,CASRRDRRETQYF,TRBD1,TRBV10-2,TRBJ2-5,many
TGTGCCAGCAGCCAAGATTTCGCGGGGGGGCTTAGCACAGATACGCAGTATTTT,CASSQDFAGGLSTDTQYF,TRBD2,TRBV3-1/TRBV3-2,TRBJ2-3,-
TGTGCCAGCGGAGCCGAGACACCGAGTACCGGGGAGCTGTTTTTT,CASGAETPSTGELFF,-,TRBV6-5,TRBJ2-2,-
TGTGCCAGCTCACCGATAAAGGGGGCGTCTGGGGCCAACGTCCTGACTTTC,CASSPIKGASGANVLTF,TRBD1,TRBV18,TRBJ2-6,-
TGTGCCACCCGGGGGCAGAATGGCTACACCTTC,CATRGQNGYTF,-,TRBV2,TRBJ1-2,-
TGTGCCAGCAGCCAAGGGCAGAACCAAGAGACCCAGTACTTC,CASSQGQNQETQYF,-,TRBV4-2,TRBJ2-5,-
TGTGCCAGCAGTTTACAGGCTTCACCCCTCCACTTT,CASSLQASPLHF,-,TRBV27,TRBJ1-6,-
TGCAGCGTTGAAGTGGAGGGCAGGGAGACCCAGTACTTC,CSVEVEGRETQYF,-,TRBV29-1,TRBJ2-5,-
TGCGCCAGCAGCTTAGCGGAGGGCGTCAATTCACCCCTCCACTTT,CASSLAEGVNSPLHF,-,TRBV5-1,TRBJ1-6,-
TGTGCCAGCAGTTACATGGGTATTGAAGCTTTCTTT,CASSYMGIEAFF,-,TRBV6-2/TRBV6-3,TRBJ1-1,-
TGTGCCAGCTCCTCCGCGGGTAGAGGCTACACCTTC,CASSSAGRGYTF,-,TRBV18,TRBJ1-2,once
TGTGCCTGGAGTATGGGACAGAACTATGGCTACACCTTC,CAWSMGQNYGYTF,TRBD1,TRBV30,TRBJ1-2,few
TGCGCCAGCAGCTCACAGGGCACAGATACGCAGTATTTT,CASSSQGTDTQYF,-,TRBV5-1,TRBJ2-3,-
TGTGCCAGCAGTCCGACAGGTACTACCTCCGGGGGCTACACCTTC,CASSPTGTTSGGYTF,-,TRBV6-5,TRBJ1-2,-
TGCGCCAGCAGCCAACTAGCTACTAAACACAATGAGCAGTTCTTC,CASSQLATKHNEQFF,-,TRBV4-1,TRBJ2-1,-
TGTGCCAGCAGCTTAGGGGGGCCTGGAAACACCATATATTTT,CASSLGGPGNTIYF,-,TRBV7-8,TRBJ1-3,-
TGTGCCAGCAGCTCGACAGGGGGCGAGCAGTACTTC,CASSSTGGEQYF,TRBD1,TRBV11-2,TRBJ2-7,-
TGCGCCAGCAGCCAAGCGTCGGGACAGGGATTTAACGAGCAGTACTTC,CASSQASGQGFNEQYF,TRBD1,TRBV4-1,TRBJ2-7,-
TGTGCCAGCAGCTTAGAGGTGTGGCGCGGGGGGGACACCGGGGAGCTGTTTTTT,CASSLEVWRGGDTGELFF,TRBD2,TRBV7-8,TRBJ2-2,few
TGTGCCAGTAGAGGGTTAAGCTCTGGAAACACCATATATTTT,CASRGLSSGNTIYF,-,TRBV19,TRBJ1-3,-
TGTGCCAGCAAATTGGTGTACTATAGCAATCAGCCCCAGCATTTT,CASKLVYYSNQPQHF,-,TRBV2,TRBJ1-5,-
TGTGCCAGCAGCGAACAGGGGAACGAGCAGTACTTC,CASSEQGNEQYF,TRBD1,TRBV9,TRBJ2-7,-
TGTGCCACCAGTGGCACTGAACGTTACGAGCAGTACTTC,CATSGTERYEQYF,-,TRBV15,TRBJ2-7,once
TGTGCCCCCGAGGCGGGGGAGCGTCTACACCCCTACGAGCAGTACTTC,CAPEAGERLHPYEQYF,TRBD2,TRBV12-5,TRBJ2-7,-
TGCGCCAGCAGCCCAGGAGGCCGAGAGACCCAGTACTTC,CASSPGGRETQYF,-,TRBV5-1,TRBJ2-5,-
TGTGCCAGCTCACCAGAAGCGGGGGCCTCCTACGAGCAGTACTTC,CASSPEAGASYEQYF,TRBD2,TRBV18,TRBJ2-7,-